These 10 T cell receptor beta chains share one sample of origin, sequenced in a study of cytomegalovirus exposure and HLA in healthy donors. 60 Vbeta and 13 Jbeta primers were used in PCR. TCRdb's copy holds only in-frame clones and misses some; the assay was immunoSEQ multiplex PCR. The sample records 100,000 to 150,000 clones, roughly 80% being singletons. Sample: PBMCs. All receptors come from a boy aged 10-17 years in good health and CMV-seronegative.

The V and J genes are TRBV27 and TRBJ2-1; a possible D gene is TRBD1 (6 bases). CDR3 length equals 13 residues. Deletions cut 2 bases from V and 9 bases from J, with 11 bases between. Germline V gives CDR1 MNHEY, CDR2 SMNVEV (reference sequence). This chain's CDR3 is CASSLARGGEQFF. As DNA, the CDR3 is TGTGCCAGCAGTTTAGCCAGAGGGGGTGAGCAGTTCTTC.

The chain joins TRBV29-1 to TRBJ2-1, with 12 bases that match TRBD2. CDR1 SQVTM and CDR2 ANQGSEA come from the germline V gene. This CDR3 spans 15 amino acids. Trimming at V came to 4 bases and at J to 2 bases, leaving 3 bases not matched to a gene. The chain's CDR3 is CSVVPSGRAYNEQFF. The CDR3 DNA sequence: TGCAGCGTTGTTCCTAGCGGGAGGGCCTACAATGAGCAGTTCTTC.

V is TRBV7-2 and J is TRBJ2-5; 10 bases fit TRBD1. CDR1 is SGHTA, CDR2 FQGNSA, per germline. V was clipped by 5 bases and J by 5 bases; unmatched bases: 5. The CDR3 extends over 14 amino acids. CDR3 sequence reads: CASSPDRGLETQYF. The CDR3 bases are TGTGCCAGCAGCCCCGACAGGGGGCTCGAGACCCAGTACTTC.

This clone was counted once. The chain couples TRBV30 to TRBJ1-1, with D possibly being TRBD1 (5 bases). The CDR3 loop spans 12 amino acids. Germline V lookup: CDR1 GTSNPN, CDR2 SVGIG (reference sequence). V dropped 3 bases and J dropped 7 bases, with 12 bases sitting between them. The DNA of the CDR3 is TGTGCCTGGAGGGTCGGGGGAGTTGAAGCTTTCTTT. The encoded protein is CAWRVGGVEAFF.

This rearrangement joins TRBV27 to TRBJ2-7, with D tentatively TRBD1 (6 bases). Trimming stripped 4 bases from V and 0 bases from J, with 13 bases between. Germline loops: CDR1 MNHEY, CDR2 SMNVEV (reference sequence). The CDR3 length is 15 residues. CDR3 nucleotides: TGTGCCAGCAGTTCGCCGCAGGGGATCTCCTACGAGCAGTACTTC. Encoded protein: CASSSPQGISYEQYF.

The chain links TRBV27 to TRBJ2-3, with 14 bases lining up with TRBD2. The CDR3 has 16 residues. After removal of 5 bases from V and 8 bases from J, the junction contained 9 bases not matched to a gene. Germline-derived CDR1 and CDR2 are MNHEY and SMNVEV (reference sequence). The DNA for the CDR3 is TGTGCCAGCAGTCCCAGACTAGCGGGAGGGCCGGGTACGCAGTATTTT. Translated, it gives CASSPRLAGGPGTQYF.

The chain is built from TRBV5-4 and TRBJ1-4; D uncertain. Germline CDR1 reads SGHNT; CDR2 reads YYREEE (reference sequence). Trimming removed 4 bases at V and 4 bases at J, with 5 bases between. The CDR3 sequence is 12 residues long. DNA for the CDR3: TGTGCCAGCAGCCCCAATAATGAAAAACTGTTTTTT. Translation gives CASSPNNEKLFF.

This clone was detected only once. This chain links TRBV6-1 with TRBJ1-1; no clear D. This CDR3 has 14 residues. Germline assignment: CDR1 MNHNS and CDR2 SASEGT. V was shortened by 8 bases and J by 1 base, with 14 bases between the two germline ends. The CDR3 protein is CASAAEIWNTEAFF. Written as DNA, the CDR3 is TGTGCCAGCGCTGCAGAAATTTGGAACACTGAAGCTTTCTTT.

This clone was counted once. The V and J genes are TRBV5-1 and TRBJ2-1, with a possible D match to TRBD1 (5 bases). The germline CDR1 and CDR2 sequences are SGHRS and YFSETQ. Trimming took 4 bases from V and 2 from J, leaving 16 bases between them. The CDR3 loop spans 16 amino acids. The chain's CDR3 is CASSPLGHLPYNEQFF. For the CDR3, the DNA is TGCGCCAGCAGCCCTCTGGGGCATCTACCCTACAATGAGCAGTTCTTC.

The chain has TRBV6-1 and TRBJ2-1, with 11 bases identical to TRBD2. The CDR3 runs 16 residues. The V gene end was trimmed by 4 bases and the J gene end by 12 bases; junction bases not matched to a gene: 14. CDR1 and CDR2 from the germline V gene are MNHNS and SASEGT. The CDR3 coding sequence is TGTGCCAGCAGTGCCCAGACTAGCGGGGCCGCCGGGGGGCAGTTCTTC. It codes for CASSAQTSGAAGGQFF.